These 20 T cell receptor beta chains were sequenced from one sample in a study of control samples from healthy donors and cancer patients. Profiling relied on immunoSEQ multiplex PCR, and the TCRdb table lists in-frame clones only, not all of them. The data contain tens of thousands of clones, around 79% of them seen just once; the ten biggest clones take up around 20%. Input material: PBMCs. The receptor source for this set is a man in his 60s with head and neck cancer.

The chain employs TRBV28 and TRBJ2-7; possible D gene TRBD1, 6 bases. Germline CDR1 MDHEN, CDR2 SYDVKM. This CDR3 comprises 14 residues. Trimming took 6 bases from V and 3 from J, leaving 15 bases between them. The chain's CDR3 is CASSPQGQFYEQYF. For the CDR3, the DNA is TGTGCCAGCAGCCCCCAAGGACAGTTCTACGAGCAGTACTTC.

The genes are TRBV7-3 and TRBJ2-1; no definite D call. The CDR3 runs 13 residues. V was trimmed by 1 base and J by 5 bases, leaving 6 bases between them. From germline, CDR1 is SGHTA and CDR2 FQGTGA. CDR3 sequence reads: CASSLNTHNEQFF. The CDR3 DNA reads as TGTGCCAGCAGCTTAAATACCCACAATGAGCAGTTCTTC.

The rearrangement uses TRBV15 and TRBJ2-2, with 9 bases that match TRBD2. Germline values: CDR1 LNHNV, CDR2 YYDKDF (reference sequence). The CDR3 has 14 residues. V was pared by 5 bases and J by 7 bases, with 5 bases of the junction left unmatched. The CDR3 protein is CATSFSGSLGELFF. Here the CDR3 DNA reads TGTGCCACCAGCTTTAGCGGGAGCCTCGGGGAGCTGTTTTTT.

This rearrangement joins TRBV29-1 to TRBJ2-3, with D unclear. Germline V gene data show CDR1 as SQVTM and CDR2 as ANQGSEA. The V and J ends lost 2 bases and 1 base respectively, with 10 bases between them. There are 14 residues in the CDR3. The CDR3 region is CSVELLTGTDTQYF. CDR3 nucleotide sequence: TGCAGCGTTGAATTATTAACTGGCACAGATACGCAGTATTTT.

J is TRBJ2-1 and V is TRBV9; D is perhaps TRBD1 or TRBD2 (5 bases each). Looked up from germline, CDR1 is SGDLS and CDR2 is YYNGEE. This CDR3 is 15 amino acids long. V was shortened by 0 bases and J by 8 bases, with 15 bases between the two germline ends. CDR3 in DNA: TGTGCCAGCAGCGTAGGGGGGACCCCGGTCGATGAGCAGTTCTTC. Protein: CASSVGGTPVDEQFF.

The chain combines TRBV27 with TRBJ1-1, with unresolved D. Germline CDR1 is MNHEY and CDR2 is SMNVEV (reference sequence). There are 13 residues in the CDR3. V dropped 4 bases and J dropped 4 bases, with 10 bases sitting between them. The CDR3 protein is CASSYGMSTEAFF. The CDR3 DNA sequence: TGTGCCAGCAGTTATGGGATGAGCACTGAAGCTTTCTTT.

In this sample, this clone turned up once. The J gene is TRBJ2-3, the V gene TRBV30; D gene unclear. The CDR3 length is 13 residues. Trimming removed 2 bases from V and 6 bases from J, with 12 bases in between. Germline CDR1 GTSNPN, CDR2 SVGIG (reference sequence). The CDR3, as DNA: TGTGCCTGGAGTAAGGATCTCTATGATACGCAGTATTTT. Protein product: CAWSKDLYDTQYF.

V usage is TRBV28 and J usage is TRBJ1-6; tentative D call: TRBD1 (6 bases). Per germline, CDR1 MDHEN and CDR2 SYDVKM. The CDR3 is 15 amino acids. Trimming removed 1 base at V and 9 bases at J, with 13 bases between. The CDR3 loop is CASSLLGGAGSPLHF. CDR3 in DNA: TGTGCCAGCAGTTTATTGGGGGGCGCGGGTTCACCCCTCCACTTT.

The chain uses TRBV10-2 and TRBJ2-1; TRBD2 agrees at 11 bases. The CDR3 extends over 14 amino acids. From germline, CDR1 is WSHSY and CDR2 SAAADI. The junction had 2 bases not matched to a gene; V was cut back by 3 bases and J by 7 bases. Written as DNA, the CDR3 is TGCGCCAGCAGTGAACTAGCGGGAGTGAATGAGCAGTTCTTC. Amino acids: CASSELAGVNEQFF.

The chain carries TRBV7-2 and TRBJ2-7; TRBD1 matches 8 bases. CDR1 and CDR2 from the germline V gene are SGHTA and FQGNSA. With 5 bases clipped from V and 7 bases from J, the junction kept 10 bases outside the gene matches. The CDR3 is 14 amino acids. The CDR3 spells CASSEFRGPGEQYF. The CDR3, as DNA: TGTGCCAGCAGCGAATTCAGGGGGCCGGGGGAGCAGTACTTC.

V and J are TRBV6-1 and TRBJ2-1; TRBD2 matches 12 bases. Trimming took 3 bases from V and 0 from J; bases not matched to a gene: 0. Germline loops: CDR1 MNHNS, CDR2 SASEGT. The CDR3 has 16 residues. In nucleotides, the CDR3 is TGTGCCAGCAGTGAGACTAGCGGGAGCTCCTACAATGAGCAGTTCTTC. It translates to CASSETSGSSYNEQFF.

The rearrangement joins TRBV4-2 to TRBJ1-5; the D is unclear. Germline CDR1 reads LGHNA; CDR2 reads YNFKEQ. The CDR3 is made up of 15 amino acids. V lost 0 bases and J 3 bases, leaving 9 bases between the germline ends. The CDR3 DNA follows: TGTGCCAGCAGCCAAGATCCCACAGTCAATCAGCCCCAGCATTTT. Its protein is CASSQDPTVNQPQHF.

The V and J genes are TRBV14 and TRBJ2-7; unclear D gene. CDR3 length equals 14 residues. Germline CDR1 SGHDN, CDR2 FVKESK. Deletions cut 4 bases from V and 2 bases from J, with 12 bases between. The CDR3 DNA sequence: TGTGCCAGCAGCCCGGGTCTCTTCCCCTACGAGCAGTACTTC. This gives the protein CASSPGLFPYEQYF.

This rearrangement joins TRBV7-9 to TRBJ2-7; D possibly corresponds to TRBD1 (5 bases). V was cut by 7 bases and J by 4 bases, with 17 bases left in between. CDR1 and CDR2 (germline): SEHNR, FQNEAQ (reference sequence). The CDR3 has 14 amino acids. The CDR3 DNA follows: TGTGCCAGCAACCCGACCGGCAGGGAATACGAGCAGTACTTC. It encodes CASNPTGREYEQYF.

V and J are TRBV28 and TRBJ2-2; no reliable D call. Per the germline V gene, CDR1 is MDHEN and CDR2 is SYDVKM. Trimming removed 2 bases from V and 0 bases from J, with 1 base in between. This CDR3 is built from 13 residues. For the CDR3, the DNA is TGTGCCAGCAGTTTACCGAACACCGGGGAGCTGTTTTTT. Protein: CASSLPNTGELFF.

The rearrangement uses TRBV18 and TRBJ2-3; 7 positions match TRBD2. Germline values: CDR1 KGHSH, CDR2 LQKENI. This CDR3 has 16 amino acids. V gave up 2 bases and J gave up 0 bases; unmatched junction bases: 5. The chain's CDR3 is CASSPRLAPSTDTQYF. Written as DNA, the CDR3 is TGTGCCAGCTCACCAAGACTAGCCCCTAGCACAGATACGCAGTATTTT.

As DNA, the CDR3 is TGTGCCAGCAGCCAAGACGGCAGTATGGGGGATGAGCAGTTCTTC. Encoded protein: CASSQDGSMGDEQFF. V is TRBV3-1 (or the pseudogene TRBV3-2) and J is TRBJ2-1; D may correspond to TRBD1 or TRBD2 (5 bases each). V lost 0 bases and J 8 bases, leaving 14 bases between the germline ends. The CDR3 spans 15 residues. Looked up from germline, CDR1 is LGHDT and CDR2 is YNNKEL (reference sequence).

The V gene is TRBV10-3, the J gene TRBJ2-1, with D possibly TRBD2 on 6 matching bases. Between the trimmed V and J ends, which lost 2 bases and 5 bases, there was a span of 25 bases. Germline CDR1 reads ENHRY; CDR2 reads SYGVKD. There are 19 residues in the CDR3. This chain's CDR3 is CAISEKNRRDSYSDNEQFF. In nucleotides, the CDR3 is TGTGCCATCAGTGAGAAAAATCGTCGGGACTCCTATAGCGACAATGAGCAGTTCTTC.

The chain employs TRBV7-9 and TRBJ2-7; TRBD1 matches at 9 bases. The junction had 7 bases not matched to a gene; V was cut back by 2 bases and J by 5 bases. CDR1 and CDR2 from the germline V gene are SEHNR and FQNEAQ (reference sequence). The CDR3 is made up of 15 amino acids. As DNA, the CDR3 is TGTGCCAGCAGCTTACGGGACAGGGAATCGGACGAGCAGTACTTC. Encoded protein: CASSLRDRESDEQYF.

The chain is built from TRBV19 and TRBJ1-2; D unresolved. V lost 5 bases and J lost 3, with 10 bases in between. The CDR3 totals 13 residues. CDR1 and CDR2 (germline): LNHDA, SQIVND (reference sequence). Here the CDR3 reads CASSSDGDYGYTF. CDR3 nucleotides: TGTGCCAGTAGTTCGGACGGGGACTATGGCTACACCTTC.